Listed below are T cell receptor beta chains from one sample, sequenced in a study of blood T cell repertoires in COVID-19. Profiling relied on immunoSEQ multiplex PCR, and the TCRdb table lists in-frame clones only, not all of them. The sample contains roughly 250,000 clones, approximately 85% of which appear only once. The source material was peripheral blood. These receptors all stem from a man aged 40-49 years with acute or convalescent COVID-19. Each CDR3 is given with its conserved first and last residue. D genes are given only for firm matches. Clone size is not always given. Where it is, it says once, few, many or a class for expanded clones.

d_call	v_call	j_call	clone_size	cdr3_aa	cdr3_nt
NA	TRBV6-5	TRBJ2-5	NA	CASTLQETQYF	TGTGCCAGCACCCTACAAGAGACCCAGTACTTC
TRBD2	TRBV5-1	TRBJ2-3	NA	CASSLAAGGRTDTQYF	TGCGCCAGCAGCCTAGCAGCGGGGGGGAGGACAGATACGCAGTATTTT
TRBD2	TRBV4-1	TRBJ2-1	many	CASSPQLAGAGGFF	TGCGCCAGCAGCCCGCAACTAGCGGGGGCGGGGGGGTTCTTC
TRBD1	TRBV5-4	TRBJ1-2	NA	CASSFAGGDGYTF	TGTGCCAGCAGCTTCGCAGGGGGCGATGGCTACACCTTC
NA	TRBV19	TRBJ1-5	NA	CASTTQGYQPQHF	TGTGCCAGCACCACTCAGGGTTATCAGCCCCAGCATTTT
TRBD1	TRBV30	TRBJ2-7	NA	CAWSSGSGQGFYEQYF	TGTGCCTGGTCAAGTGGTTCGGGACAGGGGTTCTACGAGCAGTACTTC
TRBD2	TRBV5-6	TRBJ2-1	NA	CATLSLAGGNEQFF	TGTGCCACCCTCTCGCTAGCGGGGGGTAATGAGCAGTTCTTC
NA	TRBV6-6	TRBJ1-5	NA	CASSYSLGAEQPQHF	TGTGCCAGCAGTTACTCCCTGGGAGCAGAGCAGCCCCAGCATTTT
TRBD1	TRBV9	TRBJ2-3	NA	CASSVVGQADTQYF	TGTGCCAGCAGCGTAGTGGGACAGGCTGATACGCAGTATTTT
NA	TRBV5-1	TRBJ1-2	NA	CASSLESTTGGYTF	TGCGCCAGCAGCTTGGAAAGTACCACCGGTGGCTACACCTTC
NA	TRBV10-3	TRBJ2-1	once	CAIRQDAYNEQFF	TGTGCCATCCGACAGGACGCCTACAATGAGCAGTTCTTC
NA	TRBV19	TRBJ1-6	NA	CASSAPDRINSPLHF	TGTGCCAGTAGTGCGCCGGACAGAATTAATTCACCCCTCCACTTT
NA	TRBV6-5	TRBJ1-1	NA	CASSRPVLGEAFF	TGTGCCAGCAGCCGACCGGTACTGGGCGAAGCTTTCTTT
NA	TRBV27	TRBJ1-1	once	CASSLSRANTEAFF	TGTGCCAGCAGTTTATCCAGGGCGAACACTGAAGCTTTCTTT
TRBD1	TRBV5-5	TRBJ1-1	NA	CASSLTGGGTEAFF	TGTGCCAGCAGCTTGACAGGGGGCGGAACTGAAGCTTTCTTT
NA	TRBV18	TRBJ1-4	few	CASSPQGLHEKLFF	TGTGCCAGCTCACCGCAGGGTTTACATGAAAAACTGTTTTTT
NA	TRBV28	TRBJ1-5	NA	CASSPAGNNQPQHF	TGTGCCAGCTCGCCGGCAGGGAATAATCAGCCCCAGCATTTT
TRBD1	TRBV12-5	TRBJ1-4	NA	CASGLGRTGTLLNEKLFF	TGTGCTAGTGGTTTGGGTCGGACAGGAACCCTATTAAATGAAAAACTGTTTTTT
NA	TRBV18	TRBJ2-3	NA	CASSPLGGTDTQYF	TGTGCCAGCTCACCACTAGGGGGCACAGATACGCAGTATTTT
TRBD2	TRBV4-3	TRBJ2-7	NA	CASSQGLDPWTSGGGVQYF	TGCGCCAGCAGCCAGGGGCTGGACCCTTGGACTAGCGGGGGGGGTGTGCAGTACTTC
TRBD1	TRBV18	TRBJ2-3	NA	CASSPNRGDTDTQYF	TGTGCCAGCTCACCAAACAGGGGCGACACAGATACGCAGTATTTT
NA	TRBV5-1	TRBJ1-5	NA	CASSRGPNQPQHF	TGCGCCAGCAGCCGAGGGCCGAATCAGCCCCAGCATTTT
TRBD1	TRBV2	TRBJ2-5	once	CASSARTGGAFEETQYF	TGTGCCAGCAGTGCCCGGACAGGGGGCGCATTTGAAGAGACCCAGTACTTC
NA	TRBV6-5	TRBJ2-2	NA	CASSYFDRSTGELFF	TGTGCCAGCAGTTACTTCGACAGATCCACCGGGGAGCTGTTTTTT
NA	TRBV4-2	TRBJ2-7	once	CASSQDHDGAYEQYF	TGTGCCAGCAGCCAAGATCATGACGGGGCCTACGAGCAGTACTTC
NA	TRBV11-2	TRBJ2-5	once	CASMGGPETQYF	TGTGCCAGCATGGGGGGGCCAGAGACCCAGTACTTC
TRBD1	TRBV4-1	TRBJ2-7	NA	CASSQRQGAPYEQYF	TGCGCCAGCAGCCAAAGACAGGGGGCTCCGTACGAGCAGTACTTC
NA	TRBV10-3	TRBJ1-1	NA	CAISEYGGEAFF	TGTGCCATCAGTGAGTATGGCGGTGAAGCTTTCTTT
NA	TRBV12-3/TRBV12-4	TRBJ1-2	few	CASWTRSGYTF	TGTGCCAGCTGGACACGGAGTGGCTACACCTTC
NA	TRBV5-1	TRBJ2-2	few	CASSPGTANTGELFF	TGCGCCAGCAGTCCCGGGACTGCGAACACCGGGGAGCTGTTTTTT
TRBD1	TRBV3-1/TRBV3-2	TRBJ1-1	once	CASSRRGQDEAFF	TGTGCCAGCAGCCGACGGGGACAGGATGAAGCTTTCTTT
NA	TRBV24-1	TRBJ2-1	NA	CATSDVVGRQFF	TGTGCCACCAGTGACGTGGTCGGGAGGCAGTTCTTC
NA	TRBV7-9	TRBJ1-2	NA	CASSLAWTDNYGYTF	TGTGCCAGCAGCCTCGCTTGGACAGATAACTATGGCTACACCTTC
NA	TRBV10-1	TRBJ2-2	NA	CASSEEFTGELFF	TGCGCCAGCAGTGAGGAGTTCACCGGGGAGCTGTTTTTT
NA	TRBV13	TRBJ1-1	NA	CASDQQGSEAFF	TGTGCCAGCGACCAACAGGGCTCTGAAGCTTTCTTT
NA	TRBV6-6	TRBJ2-7	NA	CASSYPDSYEQYF	TGTGCCAGCAGTTACCCGGACAGCTACGAGCAGTACTTC
NA	TRBV30	TRBJ1-6	NA	CAWRETGSYNSPLHF	TGTGCCTGGAGGGAGACGGGCTCCTATAATTCACCCCTCCACTTT
NA	TRBV2	TRBJ1-1	NA	CASTVVGANTEAFF	TGTGCCAGCACCGTCGTGGGGGCGAACACTGAAGCTTTCTTT
NA	TRBV19	TRBJ2-1	NA	CASRQRQYNEQFF	TGTGCCAGTAGGCAAAGACAGTACAATGAGCAGTTCTTC